This T cell receptor (beta chain) is drawn from a study of T cell changes during pregnancy in multiple sclerosis. Data came from immunoSEQ multiplex PCR; TCRdb stores just in-frame clones and leaves some out. Of 65,000 to 95,000 clones in the sample, approximately 95% were seen once. The specimen was peripheral blood, collected in the second trimester of pregnancy. This sequence was found in a female donor in good health, enrolled as a control in a pregnancy study.

The CDR3 coding sequence is TGTGCCAGCAGTTTCATTAGCACAGATACGCAGTATTTT. Its protein is CASSFISTDTQYF. The J gene is TRBJ2-3, the V gene TRBV28, with D unclear. The CDR3 has 13 amino acids. V was cut by 3 bases and J by 0 bases, with 4 bases left in between. The germline CDR1 and CDR2 sequences are MDHEN and SYDVKM.